The next 23 T cell receptor beta chains were all read from a single sample in a study of a mutant IDH1 vaccine in newly diagnosed glioma. Time point reported: week 5, during vaccination. It was 300 ug of mutant IDH1 20-mer peptide that made up each vaccine dose, given with topical imiquimod. Their cognate antigens are unknown. The data were produced by immunoSEQ multiplex PCR, yet TCRdb's version contains in-frame clones alone and is incomplete. The sample holds under 45,000 clones, more than 80% seen once. The sample was PBMCs, taken from a glioma patient whose treatment included an IDH1 peptide vaccine. The receptors stem from a man aged 45-65 years with glioma.

This chain uses TRBV19 with TRBJ1-1; 7 positions agree with TRBD1. The germline CDR1 and CDR2 sequences are LNHDA and SQIVND (reference sequence). The CDR3 runs 13 residues. With 4 bases clipped from V and 4 bases from J, the junction kept 3 bases outside the gene matches. Here the CDR3 DNA reads TGTGCCAGTAGTACGCGACAGGGCACTGAAGCTTTCTTT. Protein product: CASSTRQGTEAFF.

The gene calls are TRBV10-2 and TRBJ2-7, with TRBD2 matching 9 bases. CDR1 and CDR2 from the germline V gene are WSHSY and SAAADI. The V and J ends lost 6 bases and 7 bases, in that order; junction bases with no gene match: 10. This CDR3 spans 14 amino acids. The CDR3 nucleotides are TGCGCCAGCAGACTGTCTAGCGGGATAGGTGAGCAGTACTTC. Its protein is CASRLSSGIGEQYF.

The rearrangement uses TRBV10-3 and TRBJ2-1; the D gene is possibly TRBD2 (5 bases). Trimming removed 0 bases at V and 7 bases at J, with 19 bases between. Germline CDR1 is ENHRY and CDR2 is SYGVKD. The CDR3 length is 17 residues. CDR3 amino acids: CAISESFSGSGDNEQFF. The DNA for the CDR3 is TGTGCCATCAGTGAGTCGTTCTCCGGGTCCGGGGATAATGAGCAGTTCTTC.

This chain links TRBV13 with TRBJ2-1; D not certain. Germline CDR1 is PRHDT and CDR2 is FYEKMQ (reference sequence). CDR3 size: 13 residues. V shed 4 bases and J shed 2 bases, with 6 bases lying between them. CDR3 DNA: TGTGCCAGCAGCTCCGTTGCCTACAATGAGCAGTTCTTC. This translates into CASSSVAYNEQFF.

This clone was detected only a few times. The chain recombines TRBV29-1 with TRBJ2-2, with D possibly TRBD1 on 6 matching bases. Germline CDR1 and CDR2: SQVTM and ANQGSEA. The germline V and J ends were trimmed by 6 bases and 2 bases, with 10 bases remaining between them. This CDR3 is built from 13 residues. This chain's CDR3 is CSVVTGNTGELFF. CDR3 coding DNA: TGCAGCGTCGTGACAGGCAACACCGGGGAGCTGTTTTTT.

The chain has TRBV30 and TRBJ1-5; the D is unclear. The V gene's germline CDR1 is GTSNPN and CDR2 SVGIG (reference sequence). V lost 0 bases and J lost 4, with 4 bases in between. CDR3 length: 12 amino acids. This CDR3 is CAWSVLNQPQHF. The CDR3 DNA reads as TGTGCCTGGAGTGTTCTGAATCAGCCCCAGCATTTT.

CDR3 bases: TGTGCCAGCAGTGAAGCGCTCGGGGAAGGTAGGCCCCAGCATTTT. Translation: CASSEALGEGRPQHF. This chain links TRBV2 with TRBJ1-5, with D hard to call. Trimming took 0 bases from V and 9 from J, leaving 15 bases between them. Looked up from germline, CDR1 is SNHLY and CDR2 is FYNNEI. The CDR3 is made up of 15 amino acids.

This clone was seen more than once but under ten times. The rearrangement joins TRBV5-4 to TRBJ1-1, with D possibly TRBD1 on 6 matching bases. V dropped 4 bases and J dropped 6 bases, with 10 bases sitting between them. The CDR3 length is 12 residues. Germline CDR1 SGHNT, CDR2 YYREEE (reference sequence). DNA for the CDR3: TGTGCCAGCAGCCAGGACAGTCCTGAAGCTTTCTTT. Protein product: CASSQDSPEAFF.

About this clone: This CDR3 is also generated by other DNA sequences in the sample. The chain carries TRBV5-1 and TRBJ2-2; possible D gene TRBD1, 6 bases. The CDR3 has 14 amino acids. Looked up from germline, CDR1 is SGHRS and CDR2 is YFSETQ. V dropped 0 bases and J dropped 3 bases, with 6 bases sitting between them. Here the CDR3 reads CASSLEGDTGELFF. CDR3 DNA: TGCGCCAGCAGCTTGGAGGGGGACACCGGGGAGCTGTTTTTT.

The chain combines TRBV11-2 with TRBJ2-6; D is tentatively TRBD1 or TRBD2 (5 bases each). CDR1 and CDR2 (germline): SGHAT, FQNNGV. This CDR3 is 17 amino acids long. Trimming removed 5 bases at V and 0 bases at J, with 14 bases between. Here the CDR3 reads CASSRGHGDSGANVLTF. DNA of the CDR3: TGTGCCAGCAGCCGAGGACACGGGGACTCTGGGGCCAACGTCCTGACTTTC.

The V and J genes are TRBV2 and TRBJ1-6; TRBD1 matches at 8 bases. The CDR3 sequence is 17 residues long. Unmatched junction bases numbered 16, after V lost 4 bases and J lost 11 bases. Germline loops: CDR1 SNHLY, CDR2 FYNNEI. CDR3 coding DNA: TGTGCCAGCAGTGTTGTTAGCGCAGGGGGCACGGGGACACCCCTCCACTTT. Its protein is CASSVVSAGGTGTPLHF. The full variable domain, completed using reference TRBV2 and TRBJ1-6, is EPEVTQTPSHQVTQMGQEVILRCVPISNHLYFYWYRQILGQKVEFLVSFYNNEISEKSEIFDDQFSVERPDGSNFTLKIRSTKLEDSAMYFCASSVVSAGGTGTPLHFGNGTRLTVT.

The chain couples TRBV4-2 to TRBJ2-7; possible D gene TRBD1, 6 bases. Germline CDR1 reads LGHNA; CDR2 reads YNFKEQ. V was shortened by 1 base and J by 3 bases, with 10 bases between the two germline ends. The CDR3 is 14 residues long. The CDR3 DNA reads TGTGCCAGCAGCCAAGGCACAGGGTACTACGAGCAGTACTTC. Its protein product is CASSQGTGYYEQYF.

V and J are TRBV11-2 and TRBJ2-7, with D uncertain. CDR1 SGHAT and CDR2 FQNNGV come from the germline V gene. The CDR3 has 13 residues. V was cut by 1 base and J by 4 bases, with 8 bases left in between. The CDR3 DNA sequence: TGTGCCAGCAGCTTAGGGACCGCTTACGAGCAGTACTTC. It translates to CASSLGTAYEQYF.

This chain links TRBV15 with TRBJ2-1; no firm D call. The CDR3 contains 12 residues. Trimming removed 1 base from V and 9 bases from J, with 7 bases in between. Germline V CDR1 and CDR2: LNHNV, YYDKDF (reference sequence). CDR3 nucleotide sequence: TGTGCCACCAGCAGAGGCACTGGTGAGCAGTTCTTC. Its translation: CATSRGTGEQFF.

The rearrangement joins TRBV2 to TRBJ2-4; D gene unclear. Germline-derived CDR1 and CDR2 are SNHLY and FYNNEI. Trimming cost V 3 bases and J 7 bases, with 10 bases left between them. This CDR3 has 13 amino acids. The CDR3 is CASSEVPANIQYF. CDR3 DNA: TGTGCCAGCAGTGAGGTCCCTGCGAACATTCAGTACTTC.

This clone has a handful of counts. This sequence joins TRBV4-3 and TRBJ1-1; D perhaps matches TRBD1 (5 bases). The germline CDR1 and CDR2 sequences are LGHNA and YSLEER. The V end was cut by 2 bases, the J end by 3 bases, with 10 bases between. This CDR3 comprises 14 residues. The CDR3, as DNA: TGCGCCAGCAGCCAAAATTGGGGGGACACTGAAGCTTTCTTT. Translated: CASSQNWGDTEAFF.

CDR3 bases: TGTGCCAGTAGTTCCGGCGGAAACACTGAAGCTTTCTTT. Amino acid sequence: CASSSGGNTEAFF. The chain has TRBV19 and TRBJ1-1; D is ambiguous. Deletions cut 5 bases from V and 2 bases from J, with 9 bases between. The germline CDR1 and CDR2 sequences are LNHDA and SQIVND (reference sequence). This CDR3 spans 13 amino acids.

The chain uses TRBV9 and TRBJ1-2, with D uncertain. Trimming stripped 0 bases from V and 3 bases from J, with 6 bases between. CDR1 SGDLS and CDR2 YYNGEE come from the germline V gene. This CDR3 is 13 amino acids long. This CDR3 is CASSVATDYGYTF. CDR3 DNA sequence: TGTGCCAGCAGCGTAGCGACGGACTATGGCTACACCTTC.

The chain carries TRBV12-2 and TRBJ1-5; the table assigns TRBD1, which was not confirmed against the DNA. TRBV12-2 is termed a pseudogene. The CDR3 totals 12 residues. In DNA, the CDR3 is TGTGCAAGTCGCAGGACACGGCCGCCCCAGCATTTT. This translates into CASRRTRPPQHF.

The V gene is TRBV9, the J gene TRBJ1-1; D gene uncertain. Germline loops: CDR1 SGDLS, CDR2 YYNGEE. V gave up 5 bases and J gave up 0 bases, with 14 bases separating them. This CDR3 contains 15 residues. In DNA form, the CDR3 reads TGTGCCAGCAGGGGCCCATGGACCATGAACACTGAAGCTTTCTTT. It yields the protein CASRGPWTMNTEAFF.

The V call is TRBV10-3, the J call TRBJ2-5; D is possibly TRBD2 (6 bases). Germline V gene data show CDR1 as ENHRY and CDR2 as SYGVKD. CDR3 size: 11 residues. The V and J ends lost 10 bases and 3 bases respectively, with 9 bases between them. CDR3 in DNA: TGTGCCAGCGCGGGGAAAGAGACCCAGTACTTC. The encoded protein is CASAGKETQYF.

This chain joins TRBV6-4 and TRBJ1-2; D is unclear. Looked up from germline, CDR1 is MRHNA and CDR2 is SNTAGT. The CDR3 spans 17 residues. Trimming removed 2 bases from V and 4 bases from J, with 20 bases in between. CDR3: CASSDTIFDSDPYGYTF. CDR3 coding DNA: TGTGCCAGCAGTGACACGATCTTCGACTCAGATCCCTATGGCTACACCTTC.

This clone appeared a few times. The rearrangement uses TRBV9 and TRBJ1-2; D is uncertain. CDR3 size: 11 residues. V was clipped by 3 bases and J by 7 bases, with 7 bases between them. The V gene's germline CDR1 is SGDLS and CDR2 YYNGEE. The CDR3 coding sequence is TGTGCCAGCAGCGGTAACGTTGGCTACACCTTC. This sequence encodes CASSGNVGYTF.